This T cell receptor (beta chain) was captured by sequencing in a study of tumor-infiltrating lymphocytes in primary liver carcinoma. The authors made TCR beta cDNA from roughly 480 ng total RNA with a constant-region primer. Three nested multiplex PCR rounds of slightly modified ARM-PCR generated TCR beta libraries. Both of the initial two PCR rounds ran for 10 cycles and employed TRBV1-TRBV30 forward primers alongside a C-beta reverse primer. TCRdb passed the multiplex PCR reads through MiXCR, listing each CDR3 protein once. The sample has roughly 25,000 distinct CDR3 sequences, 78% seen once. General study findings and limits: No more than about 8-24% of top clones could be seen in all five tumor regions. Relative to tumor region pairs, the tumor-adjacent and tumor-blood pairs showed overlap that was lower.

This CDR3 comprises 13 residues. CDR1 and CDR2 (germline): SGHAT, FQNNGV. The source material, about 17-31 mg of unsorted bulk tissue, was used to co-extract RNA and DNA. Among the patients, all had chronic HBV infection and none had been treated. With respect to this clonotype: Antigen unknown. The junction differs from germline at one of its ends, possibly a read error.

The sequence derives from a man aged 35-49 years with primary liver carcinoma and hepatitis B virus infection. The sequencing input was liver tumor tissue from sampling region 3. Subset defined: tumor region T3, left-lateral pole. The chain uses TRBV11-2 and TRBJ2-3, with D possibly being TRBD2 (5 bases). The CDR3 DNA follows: TGTGTCAGCGGCTACACAACGGCAGATACGCAGTATTTT. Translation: CVSGYTTADTQYF.